The T cell receptor (beta chain) described here comes from a study of blood T cell repertoires in COVID-19. The overall study: The cDNA or gDNA used as material had been derived from T cells, B-cell-depleted T cells, or PBMCs.

The CDR3 extends over 18 amino acids. V was cut by 1 base and J by 2 bases, with 19 bases left in between. Germline lookup yields CDR1 SGDLS and CDR2 YYNGEE. Study processing details: Amplifying reference gene primers gave estimates of nucleated cell counts. Sequencing used immunoSEQ multiplex PCR; TCRdb keeps in-frame clones, though not all of them. Clone size and the V and J calls come from that table; the DNA yielded D and trimming. The data show some 260,000 clones, 88% seen once. This chain uses TRBV9 with TRBJ1-3; no clear D. The sequenced material came from peripheral blood. The sequence was obtained from a woman aged 35 to 49 who had recovered from COVID-19. In nucleotides, the CDR3 is TGTGCCAGCAGCGTAAGAATTAGGCAGGCCCCCCCTGGAAACACCATATATTTT. The encoded protein is CASSVRIRQAPPGNTIYF.